One and the same sample provided the 9 T cell receptor beta chains below, sequenced in a study of cytomegalovirus exposure and HLA in healthy donors. PCR primers comprised 60 Vbeta and 13 Jbeta primers. Some clones are missing from TCRdb's copy, which holds only in-frame ones; the method was immunoSEQ multiplex PCR. The sample contains some 190,000 clones, 77% of which appear only once. The sequencing sample was made of PBMCs. The receptors shown here come from a man between 18 and 35 years old in good health and CMV-seronegative.

The chain carries TRBV30 and TRBJ2-1; 9 nucleotides line up with TRBD2. The V gene's germline CDR1 is GTSNPN and CDR2 SVGIG (reference sequence). CDR3 length: 15 residues. Trimming cost V 1 base and J 7 bases; bases outside gene matches: 8. CDR3 sequence: CAWSGGSGRNNEQFF. The CDR3 DNA reads as TGTGCCTGGAGTGGGGGTAGCGGGAGAAATAATGAGCAGTTCTTC.

This sequence joins TRBV11-1 and TRBJ2-7; weak D call: TRBD2 (5 bases). The germline V gene encodes CDR1 SGHAT and CDR2 FQDESV (reference sequence). The CDR3 spans 13 residues. V shed 6 bases and J shed 5 bases, with 14 bases lying between them. The CDR3, as DNA: TGTGCCAGCAGGTCCGGGATGAGCGACGAGCAGTACTTC. Residues: CASRSGMSDEQYF.

The rearrangement links TRBV5-1 to TRBJ2-3, with a weak D call TRBD1 (5 bases). Trimming stripped 0 bases from V and 4 bases from J, with 18 bases between. Germline CDR1 is SGHRS and CDR2 is YFSETQ. This CDR3 region has 17 residues. The CDR3 is CASSLVVDVQGADTQYF. The CDR3 DNA is TGCGCCAGCAGCTTGGTGGTGGACGTGCAGGGTGCAGATACGCAGTATTTT.

Remarks on this clone: Other DNA sequences in the sample encode the same CDR3. The V and J genes are TRBV10-2 and TRBJ1-1; D not certain. The germline gives CDR1 WSHSY, CDR2 SAAADI. Between the trimmed V and J ends, which lost 0 bases and 1 base, there was a span of 6 bases. The CDR3 extends over 14 amino acids. CDR3 residues: CASSESSGNTEAFF. CDR3 nucleotide sequence: TGCGCCAGCAGTGAGTCCTCGGGGAACACTGAAGCTTTCTTT.

The chain combines TRBV4-3 with TRBJ2-2; D gene unclear. Germline CDR1 LGHNA, CDR2 YSLEER. The CDR3 extends over 14 amino acids. The V and J ends lost 1 base and 6 bases respectively, with 9 bases between them. DNA for the CDR3: TGCGCCAGCAGCCAAGGCAGATACGCCGGGGAGCTGTTTTTT. It codes for CASSQGRYAGELFF.

The count of this clone is one. The V call is TRBV28, the J call TRBJ2-7, with TRBD1 identical over 8 bases. The CDR3 has 14 residues. The ends lost 6 bases at V and 2 bases at J; junction bases unmatched: 6. Germline V lookup: CDR1 MDHEN, CDR2 SYDVKM. CDR3 DNA: TGTGCCAGCAGCCGGACAGGGCCCCCCTACGAGCAGTACTTC. Translated, it gives CASSRTGPPYEQYF.

This sequence joins TRBV6-5 and TRBJ2-7; no clear D. The CDR3 runs 12 residues. V shed 6 bases and J shed 3 bases, with 9 bases lying between them. Germline assignment: CDR1 MNHEY and CDR2 SVGAGI. CDR3 coding DNA: TGTGCCAGCAGCGTCCCCTACTACGAGCAGTACTTC. This gives the protein CASSVPYYEQYF.

This chain connects TRBV7-2 to TRBJ1-3, with TRBD1 matching over 8 bases. The trim removed 5 bases at V and 1 base at J, leaving 7 bases unmatched. Germline V gene data show CDR1 as SGHTA and CDR2 as FQGNSA. The CDR3 loop spans 16 amino acids. The DNA of the CDR3 is TGTGCCAGCAGCCGAAAACAGGGGGATTCTGGAAACACCATATATTTT. Amino acid sequence: CASSRKQGDSGNTIYF.

The chain carries TRBV7-2 and TRBJ2-2; D is unresolved. Germline loops: CDR1 SGHTA, CDR2 FQGNSA. CDR3 length: 14 amino acids. Trimming stripped 2 bases from V and 1 base from J, with 5 bases between. The DNA of the CDR3 is TGTGCCAGCAGCTTAACGGGGAACACCGGGGAGCTGTTTTTT. Protein product: CASSLTGNTGELFF.